Listed here are 32 T cell receptor beta chains from one sample, sequenced in a study of cytomegalovirus exposure and HLA in healthy donors. Researchers ran the PCR with 60 Vbeta and 13 Jbeta primers. Produced via immunoSEQ multiplex PCR; TCRdb's table is partial and in-frame only. The sample shows 170,000 or so clones, 60% to 80% of them seen only once. The sequencing input was PBMCs. Receptors were obtained from a woman aged 45-60 years in good health and CMV-seropositive.

V and J are TRBV6-4 and TRBJ2-1, with D possibly matching TRBD2 (5 bases). CDR1 and CDR2 (germline): MRHNA, SNTAGT. CDR3 length: 15 residues. The V end was cut by 0 bases, the J end by 4 bases, with 10 bases between. CDR3 loop: CASSDSEGQYNEQFF. In nucleotides, the CDR3 is TGTGCCAGCAGTGACTCCGAGGGCCAATACAATGAGCAGTTCTTC.

This clone occurred a few times. The rearrangement uses TRBV5-1 and TRBJ1-2; 7 bases line up with TRBD1. The germline V gene encodes CDR1 SGHRS and CDR2 YFSETQ. This CDR3 region has 14 residues. The V segment lost 5 bases and the J segment 0 bases; nucleotides outside the gene matches: 4. CDR3 loop: CASSGTASNYGYTF. The CDR3 DNA sequence: TGCGCCAGCAGTGGGACAGCCTCTAACTATGGCTACACCTTC.

This chain joins TRBV11-2 and TRBJ1-4; 8 bases match TRBD1. The CDR3 is made up of 16 amino acids. The junction had 9 bases not matched to a gene; V was cut back by 5 bases and J by 4 bases. Germline assignment: CDR1 SGHAT and CDR2 FQNNGV. CDR3 amino acids: CASSRGQGGFNEKLFF. For the CDR3, the DNA is TGTGCCAGCAGCCGCGGACAGGGTGGTTTTAATGAAAAACTGTTTTTT.

This clone was recorded once. The gene calls are TRBV19 and TRBJ2-3, with a possible D match to TRBD2 (5 bases). Per the germline V gene, CDR1 is LNHDA and CDR2 is SQIVND (reference sequence). The germline V and J ends were trimmed by 8 bases and 9 bases, with 9 bases remaining between them. The CDR3 length is 10 residues. CDR3 sequence reads: CASGLGTQYF. CDR3 sequence (DNA): TGTGCCAGTGGACTGGGCACGCAGTATTTT.

V is TRBV7-8 and J is TRBJ2-7, with D possibly matching TRBD1 (5 bases). Per germline, CDR1 SGHVS and CDR2 FQNEAQ. Trimming stripped 4 bases from V and 2 bases from J, with 15 bases between. CDR3 length equals 15 residues. Here the CDR3 reads CASSSTLQVTYEQYF. DNA for the CDR3: TGTGCCAGCAGCTCGACCTTACAGGTTACCTACGAGCAGTACTTC.

The V call is TRBV5-6, the J call TRBJ2-3; D is ambiguous. V was cut by 4 bases and J by 4 bases, with 19 bases left in between. Germline values: CDR1 SGHDT, CDR2 YYEEEE. The CDR3 totals 16 residues. For the CDR3, the DNA is TGTGCCAGCAGCCCCACCCTAGTGTTCTCCCCAGATACGCAGTATTTT. Encoded protein: CASSPTLVFSPDTQYF.

This clone was seen a few times. A junction boundary mismatches the germline segment, possibly from a read error. The J gene is TRBJ1-2, the V gene TRBV30; weak D call: TRBD1 (5 bases). The CDR3 loop spans 11 amino acids. CDR1 is GTSNPN and CDR2 is SVGIG in the germline V gene (reference sequence). CDR3 in amino acids: CAWSVQAILSF. The CDR3 DNA reads TGTGCCTGGAGTGTACAGGCCATCCTTTCCTTC.

This sequence joins TRBV5-6 and TRBJ1-5, with 10 bases lining up with TRBD1. CDR3 size: 15 residues. Germline trimming cut 4 bases from V and 5 bases from J; bases unmatched to any gene: 6. CDR1 and CDR2 (germline): SGHDT, YYEEEE. CDR3 residues: CASSHDRGRHQPQHF. CDR3 bases: TGTGCCAGCAGCCATGACAGGGGGCGGCATCAGCCCCAGCATTTT. Looking up the rest from reference TRBV5-6 and TRBJ1-5 gives the full variable domain: DAGVTQSPTHLIKTRGQQVTLRCSPKSGHDTVSWYQQALGQGPQFIFQYYEEEERQRGNFPDRFSGHQFPNYSSELNVNALLLGDSALYLCASSHDRGRHQPQHFGDGTRLSIL.

This clone appeared a few times. J is TRBJ1-6 and V is TRBV6-1; the D gene is possibly TRBD1 (5 bases). Germline V gene sequence: CDR1 MNHNS, CDR2 SASEGT. Trimming took 5 bases from V and 9 from J, leaving 14 bases between them. The CDR3 loop spans 14 amino acids. This CDR3 reads CASSLEGFFSPLHF. In DNA form, the CDR3 reads TGTGCCAGCAGTTTGGAGGGGTTTTTTTCACCCCTCCACTTT.

This clone was seen only once. The chain couples TRBV2 to TRBJ1-1, with a tentative D call TRBD1 (6 bases). Germline CDR1 is SNHLY and CDR2 is FYNNEI. The CDR3 is 15 amino acids. The germline V and J ends were trimmed by 7 bases and 0 bases, with 15 bases remaining between them. The CDR3 loop is CASNHRETMNTEAFF. DNA for the CDR3: TGTGCCAGCAATCACAGGGAAACAATGAACACTGAAGCTTTCTTT.

This chain connects TRBV4-2 to TRBJ2-3, with a tentative D call TRBD2 (5 bases). Germline lookup yields CDR1 LGHNA and CDR2 YNFKEQ. CDR3 length: 21 amino acids. V gave up 3 bases and J gave up 0 bases, with 28 bases separating them. The CDR3 spells CASSQFRGHSLLTQSTDTQYF. Here the CDR3 DNA reads TGTGCCAGCAGCCAGTTCCGAGGGCACAGTCTCCTTACTCAAAGCACAGATACGCAGTATTTT.

This chain uses TRBV2 with TRBJ2-2, with D unclear. V lost 5 bases to trimming and J lost 7 bases, with 5 bases between them. The CDR3 is 11 amino acids. Germline-derived CDR1 and CDR2 are SNHLY and FYNNEI. The CDR3 DNA follows: TGTGCCAGCAGTTACTACGGGGAGCTGTTTTTT. Protein sequence: CASSYYGELFF.

Comment on this clone: A clone one base away is much larger, so this may be a read error. The chain joins TRBV11-2 to TRBJ2-1, with 7 positions matching TRBD2. There are 14 residues in the CDR3. Germline-derived CDR1 and CDR2 are SGHAT and FQNNGV. V shed 5 bases and J 0 bases; nucleotides not matched to a gene: 1. The CDR3 sequence is CASSPGGSYNEQFF. The DNA for the CDR3 is TGTGCCAGCAGCCCGGGGGGCTCCTACAATGAGCAGTTCTTC.

This chain connects TRBV2 to TRBJ2-3; D possibly corresponds to TRBD1 (6 bases). Trimming stripped 3 bases from V and 3 bases from J, with 13 bases between. CDR1 and CDR2 from the germline V gene are SNHLY and FYNNEI. This CDR3 region has 15 residues. The CDR3 DNA reads as TGTGCCAGCAGTGAGACTCTACAGGGAACAGATACGCAGTATTTT. Its translation is CASSETLQGTDTQYF.

The chain carries TRBV2 and TRBJ2-7; D not resolved. V shed 7 bases and J shed 9 bases, with 10 bases lying between them. CDR3 length equals 10 residues. Germline V gene sequence: CDR1 SNHLY, CDR2 FYNNEI. The CDR3 coding sequence is TGTGCCAGCAAAAAGGAGTCGCAGTACTTC. Residues: CASKKESQYF. Based on the CDR3 plus reference TRBV2 and TRBJ2-7, the full variable domain is EPEVTQTPSHQVTQMGQEVILRCVPISNHLYFYWYRQILGQKVEFLVSFYNNEISEKSEIFDDQFSVERPDGSNFTLKIRSTKLEDSAMYFCASKKESQYFGPGTRLTVT.

The CDR3 DNA is TGCGCCAGCACCGCGACTAGCGGGGGGGCAGGCGGGGAGCTGTTTTTT. Encoded protein: CASTATSGGAGGELFF. This chain connects TRBV10-2 to TRBJ2-2, with 14 bases that match TRBD2. Per germline, CDR1 WSHSY and CDR2 SAAADI. This CDR3 is 16 amino acids long. Trimming removed 7 bases from V and 7 bases from J; junction bases left unmatched: 8.

This clone was seen once. This chain connects TRBV2 to TRBJ2-7, with a tentative D call TRBD2 (5 bases). Trimming took off 9 bases at V and 5 bases at J, with 20 bases between the two ends. Germline V gene sequence: CDR1 SNHLY, CDR2 FYNNEI. The CDR3 is 14 amino acids. The CDR3 loop is CARKTAESTHEQYF. The CDR3 coding sequence is TGTGCCAGGAAAACAGCGGAAAGCACCCACGAGCAGTACTTC.

This clone turned up a few times. The V gene is TRBV6-1, the J gene TRBJ1-5; tentatively, D is TRBD1 (5 bases). Trimming removed 10 bases at V and 4 bases at J, with 14 bases between. The V gene's germline CDR1 is MNHNS and CDR2 SASEGT. CDR3 length: 13 residues. In DNA form, the CDR3 reads TGTGCCATCACCTGGGGGGTTAATCAGCCCCAGCATTTT. The encoded protein is CAITWGVNQPQHF.

The chain employs TRBV5-1 and TRBJ1-1; TRBD1 might be the D (5 bases). This CDR3 has 14 amino acids. V was trimmed by 0 bases and J by 7 bases, leaving 13 bases between them. CDR1 is SGHRS and CDR2 is YFSETQ in the germline V gene. The chain's CDR3 is CASSLGGREVEAFF. In nucleotides, the CDR3 is TGCGCCAGCAGCTTGGGGGGCAGGGAGGTTGAAGCTTTCTTT.

This chain uses TRBV15 with TRBJ1-1; possible D gene TRBD1, 5 bases. The CDR3 is made up of 13 amino acids. Germline V gene sequence: CDR1 LNHNV, CDR2 YYDKDF (reference sequence). The V end was cut by 0 bases, the J end by 7 bases, with 9 bases between. CDR3 in amino acids: CATSRDGGDEAFF. The CDR3 DNA reads TGTGCCACCAGCAGAGATGGGGGGGATGAAGCTTTCTTT.

The V call is TRBV7-9, the J call TRBJ1-2; D remains ambiguous. Trimming stripped 5 bases from V and 5 bases from J, with 15 bases between. The length of the CDR3 is 14 residues. Germline assignment: CDR1 SEHNR and CDR2 FQNEAQ (reference sequence). CDR3 sequence (DNA): TGTGCCAGCAGCCCTACGGGGAGGGTTTATGGCTACACCTTC. Its protein product is CASSPTGRVYGYTF.

The chain is built from TRBV6-5 and TRBJ2-7, with a tentative D call TRBD1 (6 bases). The V end lost 4 bases, the J end lost 6 bases, and 16 bases lay between the germline ends. Germline V lookup: CDR1 MNHEY, CDR2 SVGAGI. CDR3 length: 14 amino acids. CDR3 sequence (DNA): TGTGCCAGCAGTTCGAGACGACAGGCGGGCGAGCAGTACTTC. Residues: CASSSRRQAGEQYF.

The J gene is TRBJ2-1, the V gene TRBV6-4; the D is unclear. Germline V gene lookup returns CDR1 MRHNA and CDR2 SNTAGT. The CDR3 runs 14 residues. V was pared by 2 bases and J by 8 bases, with 13 bases between. The CDR3 DNA sequence: TGTGCCAGCAGTGACAAGGAATCAGGCCATGAGCAGTTCTTC. Its protein product is CASSDKESGHEQFF.

The chain is built from TRBV27 and TRBJ1-2; D might be TRBD1 (5 bases). This CDR3 comprises 16 residues. Trimming took off 0 bases at V and 2 bases at J, with 13 bases between the two ends. The germline CDR1 and CDR2 sequences are MNHEY and SMNVEV (reference sequence). The CDR3 protein is CASSLSSPDRNYGYTF. The DNA of the CDR3 is TGTGCCAGCAGTTTATCCTCCCCCGACAGAAACTATGGCTACACCTTC.

This clone was counted between two and nine times. J is TRBJ1-5 and V is TRBV6-1; unclear D gene. The V gene lost 1 base and the J gene lost 0 bases, with 10 bases spanning the gap. The CDR3 loop spans 16 amino acids. Germline-derived CDR1 and CDR2 are MNHNS and SASEGT. This chain's CDR3 is CASSEEWAVSNQPQHF. CDR3 DNA sequence: TGTGCCAGCAGTGAAGAGTGGGCAGTTAGCAATCAGCCCCAGCATTTT.

This chain joins TRBV19 and TRBJ2-1, with 14 bases fitting TRBD2. Germline CDR1 reads LNHDA; CDR2 reads SQIVND (reference sequence). Unmatched junction bases numbered 7, after V lost 5 bases and J lost 10 bases. This CDR3 region has 15 residues. The CDR3 DNA is TGTGCCAGTAGTCCGACTAGCGGGGGGGCACCCGAGCAGTTCTTC. This encodes CASSPTSGGAPEQFF.

This clone was counted only a few times. The DNA of the CDR3 is TGTGCCAGCAGTCCTAGGACAGGGTTTCTCGGGGAGCTGTTTTTT. Its protein product is CASSPRTGFLGELFF. The rearrangement joins TRBV28 to TRBJ2-2; 8 positions agree with TRBD1. Germline CDR1 reads MDHEN; CDR2 reads SYDVKM. The CDR3 is 15 amino acids. V was clipped by 5 bases and J by 7 bases; unmatched bases: 9.

The CDR3 DNA reads TGCGCCAGCAGCCAACAACAGGGGAGAGGCTATGGCTACACCTTC. Translation gives CASSQQQGRGYGYTF. V gene TRBV4-1 combines with J gene TRBJ1-2, with 7 positions matching TRBD1. The CDR3 covers 15 residues. The J segment lost 4 bases and the V segment lost 2 bases, leaving 7 bases of the junction unmatched. Germline V CDR1 and CDR2: MGHRA, YSYEKL.

The chain is built from TRBV5-4 and TRBJ2-1; TRBD1 agrees at 8 bases. Per germline, CDR1 SGHNT and CDR2 YYREEE (reference sequence). Losses at the gene ends were 4 bases for V and 8 bases for J; bases not matched to a gene: 8. The CDR3 contains 14 residues. The CDR3 spells CASSLGQGRDEQFF. As DNA, the CDR3 is TGTGCCAGCAGCCTAGGACAGGGTCGCGATGAGCAGTTCTTC.

The V call is TRBV6-6, the J call TRBJ2-1; D may be TRBD1 (6 bases). Germline V gene sequence: CDR1 MNHNY, CDR2 SVGAGI (reference sequence). The CDR3 runs 14 residues. Trimming took 6 bases from V and 4 from J, leaving 13 bases between them. The CDR3 region is CASRPQGSYNEQFF. CDR3 bases: TGTGCCAGCAGGCCACAGGGATCTTACAATGAGCAGTTCTTC.

The genes are TRBV5-1 and TRBJ2-7; 13 bases are shared with TRBD2. CDR3 length equals 18 residues. CDR1 and CDR2 from the germline V gene are SGHRS and YFSETQ. V trimming: 0 bases; J trimming: 0 bases; junction bases outside the gene matches: 6. The CDR3 loop reads CASSLEATSGRSSYEQYF. The CDR3 bases are TGCGCCAGCAGCTTGGAAGCGACTAGCGGGAGGAGCTCCTACGAGCAGTACTTC.

V is TRBV9 and J is TRBJ1-2, with 8 bases aligning to TRBD1. V lost 4 bases to trimming and J lost 0 bases; unmatched junction nucleotides: 8. The germline gives CDR1 SGDLS, CDR2 YYNGEE. The CDR3 is made up of 16 amino acids. The CDR3 sequence is CASSPAGTGSNYGYTF. DNA for the CDR3: TGTGCCAGCAGCCCGGCCGGGACAGGATCTAACTATGGCTACACCTTC.